These 26 T cell receptor beta chains came from one sample sequenced in a study of blood T cell repertoires in COVID-19. Here immunoSEQ multiplex PCR was the method, and the copy in TCRdb shows in-frame clones only, minus some. The table records about 150,000 clones, around 85% of them present only once. The specimen sequenced was peripheral blood. The receptors originated from a man aged 55 to 70 with COVID-19, enrolled during active disease.

This clone is a singleton in its sample. Distinct nucleotide sequences in the sample also encode this CDR3. V is TRBV24-1 and J is TRBJ1-1, with 10 bases matching TRBD1. The CDR3 has 16 residues. Germline V gene data show CDR1 as KGHDR and CDR2 as SFDVKD. J gave up 4 bases and V 4 bases, and 8 bases lay outside the gene matches. CDR3 loop: CATSDSRQGASTEAFF. The DNA of the CDR3 is TGTGCCACCAGTGACTCCCGACAGGGGGCCAGCACTGAAGCTTTCTTT.

This clone was observed once. The chain couples TRBV28 to TRBJ1-1; TRBD1 matches 8 bases. Trimming removed 7 bases from V and 1 base from J; junction bases left unmatched: 11. The CDR3 covers 16 residues. Germline lookup yields CDR1 MDHEN and CDR2 SYDVKM. CDR3 in amino acids: CASTWGRGRQNTEAFF. CDR3 DNA: TGTGCCAGCACATGGGGCAGGGGGCGTCAGAACACTGAAGCTTTCTTT.

This clone was seen once. The V gene is TRBV5-1, the J gene TRBJ2-5; 7 bases map to TRBD1. Germline V gene sequence: CDR1 SGHRS, CDR2 YFSETQ. The CDR3 runs 14 residues. The J segment lost 3 bases and the V segment lost 2 bases, leaving 4 bases of the junction unmatched. This CDR3 reads CASSLTGEKETQYF. The CDR3 DNA reads TGCGCCAGCAGCTTAACAGGGGAAAAAGAGACCCAGTACTTC.

The chain is built from TRBV24-1 and TRBJ1-4; the match to TRBD1 covers 9 bases. V lost 4 bases, J lost 7 bases, and 6 bases stayed unmatched. Germline CDR1 KGHDR, CDR2 SFDVKD. CDR3 length: 15 amino acids. The CDR3: CATSDPGTGLEKLFF. The CDR3 nucleotides are TGTGCCACCAGTGACCCCGGGACAGGGCTTGAAAAACTGTTTTTT.

The J gene is TRBJ2-7, the V gene TRBV28; TRBD1 matches 7 bases. This CDR3 is 13 amino acids long. The germline gives CDR1 MDHEN, CDR2 SYDVKM. V shed 6 bases, J shed 2 bases, and the junction held 4 bases outside the gene matches. CDR3 coding DNA: TGTGCCAGCAGAACCGGGACAGCCTACGAGCAGTACTTC. It is translated as CASRTGTAYEQYF.

This clone was observed once. The V call is TRBV4-1, the J call TRBJ2-6; 9 bases are shared with TRBD1. V lost 0 bases and J lost 0; bases outside the gene matches: 6. CDR1 is MGHRA, CDR2 YSYEKL, per germline. CDR3 length equals 19 residues. The CDR3 bases are TGCGCCAGCAGCCAAGATCCGGGACAGGGAAGCTCTGGGGCCAACGTCCTGACTTTC. It translates to CASSQDPGQGSSGANVLTF.

The V call is TRBV4-1, the J call TRBJ2-5; D may be TRBD2 (5 bases). The CDR3 extends over 18 amino acids. The ends were cut back, 0 bases at V and 5 bases at J, with 22 bases in the middle. Germline loops: CDR1 MGHRA, CDR2 YSYEKL. CDR3 protein: CASSQDFRATLESETQYF. DNA of the CDR3: TGCGCCAGCAGCCAAGATTTTAGGGCGACACTAGAATCTGAGACCCAGTACTTC.

The chain recombines TRBV9 with TRBJ1-2; TRBD1 agrees at 11 bases. This CDR3 comprises 15 residues. V dropped 0 bases and J dropped 7; count of bases not matched to a gene: 5. CDR1 is SGDLS, CDR2 YYNGEE, per germline. The CDR3 loop is CASSVGGQGAGGYTF. The CDR3 coding sequence is TGTGCCAGCAGCGTAGGTGGACAGGGGGCCGGTGGCTACACCTTC.

This rearrangement joins TRBV19 to TRBJ2-3; 14 nucleotides line up with TRBD2. Per the germline V gene, CDR1 is LNHDA and CDR2 is SQIVND (reference sequence). This CDR3 has 18 residues. V gave up 1 base and J gave up 2 bases; unmatched junction bases: 5. CDR3 nucleotides: TGTGCCAGTAGTATAGGACTAGCGGGGGGGCAACTCACAGATACGCAGTATTTT. Translating gives CASSIGLAGGQLTDTQYF.

The rearrangement joins TRBV19 to TRBJ1-4, with 9 bases identical to TRBD1. Germline trimming cut 4 bases from V and 3 bases from J; bases unmatched to any gene: 6. Germline V gene lookup returns CDR1 LNHDA and CDR2 SQIVND (reference sequence). The CDR3 runs to 16 residues. This CDR3 reads CASSTQTGGSNEKLFF. The CDR3 nucleotides are TGTGCCAGTAGTACTCAAACAGGGGGCTCTAATGAAAAACTGTTTTTT.

This rearrangement joins TRBV7-8 to TRBJ2-1; 7 positions agree with TRBD2. This CDR3 region has 14 residues. After removal of 0 bases from V and 7 bases from J, the junction contained 3 bases not matched to a gene. CDR1 is SGHVS, CDR2 FQNEAQ, per germline. CDR3 sequence: CASSLAGGMNEQFF. The CDR3 nucleotides are TGTGCCAGCAGCTTAGCGGGGGGGATGAATGAGCAGTTCTTC.

V gene TRBV6-5 combines with J gene TRBJ2-2; tentative D call: TRBD2 (5 bases). The CDR3 length is 16 residues. With 2 bases removed from V and 6 bases from J, the gap between germline ends came to 16 bases. The germline V gene encodes CDR1 MNHEY and CDR2 SVGAGI. The CDR3 bases are TGTGCCAGCAGTTACGGGATGGGTCGGGGTTCCGGGGAGCTGTTTTTT. It specifies CASSYGMGRGSGELFF.

The chain uses TRBV6-5 and TRBJ1-4; D perhaps matches TRBD1 (5 bases). CDR1 and CDR2 from the germline V gene are MNHEY and SVGAGI. V was shortened by 6 bases and J by 4 bases, with 15 bases between the two germline ends. This CDR3 spans 15 amino acids. The CDR3 DNA reads TGTGCCAGCAGAGCCACCGACAGAGTTAATGAAAAACTGTTTTTT. It is translated as CASRATDRVNEKLFF.

This clone was seen just once. The chain has TRBV7-8 and TRBJ2-1, with 7 bases aligning to TRBD1. J lost 1 base, V lost 5 bases, and 5 bases had no gene match. CDR1 and CDR2 (germline): SGHVS, FQNEAQ. The CDR3 totals 15 residues. The DNA of the CDR3 is TGTGCCAGCAGCAGAGCGACAGGGTCCTACAATGAGCAGTTCTTC. This gives the protein CASSRATGSYNEQFF.

The V gene is TRBV24-1, the J gene TRBJ1-2, with D perhaps TRBD1 (6 bases). The V gene lost 9 bases and the J gene lost 3 bases, with 10 bases spanning the gap. The CDR3 runs to 12 residues. Germline V gene sequence: CDR1 KGHDR, CDR2 SFDVKD. The CDR3 protein is CATQTGDYGYTF. In DNA form, the CDR3 reads TGTGCCACCCAGACAGGAGACTATGGCTACACCTTC.

The chain is built from TRBV25-1 and TRBJ1-5; 8 nucleotides align to TRBD1. The junction had 9 bases not matched to a gene; V was cut back by 6 bases and J by 5 bases. In germline, CDR1 is MGHDK, CDR2 SYGVNS. This CDR3 spans 15 amino acids. The DNA for the CDR3 is TGTGCCAGCAGCCCAGGGGGCGATTTGTATCAGCCCCAGCATTTT. Protein: CASSPGGDLYQPQHF.

V gene TRBV24-1 combines with J gene TRBJ2-7; 9 bases are a match to TRBD1. CDR1 and CDR2 from the germline V gene are KGHDR and SFDVKD. This CDR3 region has 17 residues. V dropped 4 bases and J dropped 0; count of bases not matched to a gene: 9. CDR3 amino acids: CATSDASGTGPSYEQYF. The CDR3 DNA reads as TGTGCCACCAGTGACGCTTCCGGGACAGGGCCCTCCTACGAGCAGTACTTC.

This clone was seen a handful of times. This chain connects TRBV9 to TRBJ1-1, with D uncertain. Trimming took off 3 bases at V and 7 bases at J, with 10 bases between the two ends. This CDR3 has 12 residues. Germline CDR1 is SGDLS and CDR2 is YYNGEE. CDR3 nucleotide sequence: TGTGCCAGCAGCGGAGACTCCTATGAAGCTTTCTTT. It codes for CASSGDSYEAFF.

The chain combines TRBV11-3 with TRBJ1-2, with a weak D call TRBD1 (6 bases). The CDR3 extends over 15 amino acids. The V gene's germline CDR1 is SGHNT and CDR2 YENEEA. Deletions cut 8 bases from V and 2 bases from J, with 18 bases between. The CDR3 spells CASADSGGANYGYTF. The DNA for the CDR3 is TGTGCCAGCGCCGACTCGGGGGGCGCAAACTATGGCTACACCTTC.

The chain carries TRBV28 and TRBJ1-2, with a possible D match to TRBD1 (6 bases). Trimming cost V 5 bases and J 4 bases, with 17 bases left between them. This CDR3 comprises 15 residues. Germline V gene sequence: CDR1 MDHEN, CDR2 SYDVKM. The CDR3 bases are TGTGCCAGCAGTCTACCCTCGGGACAAGGCTATGGCTACACCTTC. Translating gives CASSLPSGQGYGYTF.

The V and J genes are TRBV30 and TRBJ1-3; D is perhaps TRBD1 (5 bases). Germline-derived CDR1 and CDR2 are GTSNPN and SVGIG (reference sequence). The CDR3 covers 13 residues. V dropped 5 bases and J dropped 1 base, with 9 bases sitting between them. The CDR3 DNA reads TGTGCCTGGGAGCAGGGATCTGGAAACACCATATATTTT. This codes for CAWEQGSGNTIYF.

The V gene is TRBV19, the J gene TRBJ2-2, with 11 positions matching TRBD1. V dropped 6 bases and J dropped 6; count of bases not matched to a gene: 6. The CDR3 sequence is 15 residues long. CDR1 and CDR2 from the germline V gene are LNHDA and SQIVND (reference sequence). The CDR3 DNA reads TGTGCCAGTAGGGCCTGGACAGGGGGCTCCGGGGAGCTGTTTTTT. This gives the protein CASRAWTGGSGELFF.

J is TRBJ1-2 and V is TRBV5-6; tentative D call: TRBD1 (6 bases). The V end lost 2 bases, the J end lost 8 bases, and 25 bases lay between the germline ends. This CDR3 comprises 17 residues. From germline, CDR1 is SGHDT and CDR2 YYEEEE. CDR3 in DNA: TGTGCCAGCAGCTTTATGGGTTTGGCTGGGGGCTTGCAAGGCTACACCTTC. Translating gives CASSFMGLAGGLQGYTF.

The chain combines TRBV6-6 with TRBJ1-2, with 7 nucleotides matching TRBD1. Germline V gene lookup returns CDR1 MNHNY and CDR2 SVGAGI (reference sequence). The CDR3 is made up of 14 amino acids. J lost 3 bases, V lost 6 bases, and 7 bases had no gene match. The CDR3 sequence: CASRTSGQYYGYTF. The CDR3, as DNA: TGTGCCAGCAGGACGTCGGGACAGTACTATGGCTACACCTTC.

V gene TRBV24-1 combines with J gene TRBJ1-5; the D gene is possibly TRBD1 (6 bases). Trimming removed 5 bases from V and 4 bases from J, with 14 bases in between. CDR1 and CDR2 (germline): KGHDR, SFDVKD. The CDR3 extends over 15 amino acids. The CDR3 here is CATSVEDSRNQPQHF. The CDR3 DNA reads as TGTGCCACCAGTGTTGAGGACAGTAGAAATCAGCCCCAGCATTTT.

The rearrangement links TRBV7-2 to TRBJ2-3; D is perhaps TRBD2 (5 bases). The length of the CDR3 is 12 residues. Trimming removed 3 bases from V and 13 bases from J, with 14 bases in between. The germline CDR1 and CDR2 sequences are SGHTA and FQGNSA. The CDR3 nucleotides are TGTGCCAGCAGCTTCGGGGTAGCTGGGAAGTATTTT. This gives the protein CASSFGVAGKYF.